This TCR beta chain was sequenced for a study of spatial heterogeneity in lung cancer. Regarding the study as a whole: Ubiquitous and regional nonsynonymous mutation counts were tracked by ubiquitous and regional expanded TCR counts, respectively. Tumors with more nonsynonymous mutations had more expanded intratumoral alpha and beta TCRs.

The time point was: sample taken at primary tumor resection. One entry per CDR3 protein, called by TCRdb with MiXCR from the 5' RACE reads. The repertoire holds 4,000 to 6,000 distinct CDR3 sequences, with 8% to 10% as singletons. V was pared by 5 bases and J by 0 bases, with 10 bases between. This CDR3 region has 15 residues. Germline V gene sequence: CDR1 MGHRA, CDR2 YSYEKL. As for this clonotype: Its antigen is unidentified.

The chain carries TRBV4-1 and TRBJ1-4, with no clear D. The specimen was lung tumor tissue, collected at surgery. The receptor was isolated from a female donor with early-stage non-small cell lung cancer. The CDR3 protein is CASSSDGATNEKLFF. Written as DNA, the CDR3 is TGCGCCAGCAGCAGTGACGGTGCAACTAATGAAAAACTGTTTTTT.